This entry is about one TCR beta chain. Original processing notes: Scientists estimated how many nucleated cells there were by amplifying reference gene primers. Measured with immunoSEQ multiplex PCR; TCRdb has only the in-frame clones, and not every one. V, J and clone size were drawn from that table, and D and trimming were deduced from the DNA. The sample lists under 250,000 clones; 80% were seen once. The sample belongs to a study of blood T cell repertoires in COVID-19. Turning to the study itself: PBMCs, B-cell-depleted T cells, or T cells provided the cDNA or gDNA that made up the material.

Trimming took off 4 bases at V and 1 base at J, with 13 bases between the two ends. Germline V lookup: CDR1 LGHDT, CDR2 YNNKEL (reference sequence). This CDR3 contains 15 residues. This sequence was found in a human donor in a cohort sampled during active COVID-19. Sequenced: peripheral blood. The J gene is TRBJ2-5, the V gene TRBV3-1 (or the pseudogene TRBV3-2); TRBD2 is a possible D gene (6 bases). CDR3 residues: CASSRPLGGQETQYF. CDR3 coding DNA: TGTGCCAGCAGCCGCCCCCTCGGGGGCCAAGAGACCCAGTACTTC.